Each of the 5 T cell receptor beta chains below was sequenced from the same sample in a study of T-cell reconstitution after alpha-beta-depleted transplantation in children. Unique molecular identifiers tagged the TCRbeta library. TCRdb passed the PCR reads through MiXCR, listing each CDR3 protein once. Among about 980,000 distinct CDR3 sequences listed, about 26% were seen once. Sequenced here: PBMCs, mostly from graft donor cells, sampled 360 days after TCRalphabeta/CD19-depleted stem cell transplant. These receptors all come from a boy in the first two years of life who had a stem cell transplant for SCID, so the T cells may come from the graft donor.

The chain recombines TRBV4-3 with TRBJ2-1; TRBD1 is a possible D gene (5 bases). Germline CDR1 is LGHNA and CDR2 is YSLEER. The CDR3 covers 18 residues. The ends were cut back, 0 bases at V and 4 bases at J, with 19 bases in the middle. DNA of the CDR3: TGCGCCAGCAGCCAAGAGGTGACAGACCCCTATCTTTACAATGAGCAGTTCTTC. Translating gives CASSQEVTDPYLYNEQFF.

J is TRBJ2-5 and V is TRBV7-6; TRBD2 matches 7 bases. CDR1 SGHVS and CDR2 FNYEAQ come from the germline V gene. The junction had 4 bases not matched to a gene; V was cut back by 2 bases and J by 7 bases. The CDR3 totals 13 residues. This chain's CDR3 is CASSLSGEGTQYF. For the CDR3, the DNA is TGTGCCAGCAGCTTATCCGGGGAGGGGACCCAGTACTTC.

The chain carries TRBV4-3 and TRBJ2-3, with 9 nucleotides matching TRBD2. This CDR3 has 17 residues. Per germline, CDR1 LGHNA and CDR2 YSLEER. After removal of 1 base from V and 2 bases from J, the junction contained 7 bases not matched to a gene. The CDR3 here is CASSQGGLAGNTDTQYF. CDR3 nucleotides: TGCGCCAGCAGCCAAGGAGGCCTAGCGGGGAACACAGATACGCAGTATTTT.

The V gene is TRBV20-1, the J gene TRBJ2-2; no clear D gene. Trimming pared 6 bases from V and 5 bases from J, leaving 13 bases between. Germline loops: CDR1 DFQATT, CDR2 SNEGSKA (reference sequence). CDR3 size: 13 residues. In nucleotides, the CDR3 is TGCAGTGCCTCCCAACACAGAACCGGGGAGCTGTTTTTT. Translation: CSASQHRTGELFF.

Of note for this clonotype: Given the absence of the conserved phenylalanine or tryptophan at the CDR3 end, a read error is likely. V usage is TRBV11-2 and J usage is TRBJ2-7; TRBD1 aligns across 8 bases. From germline, CDR1 is SGHAT and CDR2 FQNNGV. V lost 6 bases to trimming and J lost 2 bases; unmatched junction nucleotides: 9. CDR3 length equals 15 residues. This chain's CDR3 is CASSPIRGRAYEQYC. In DNA, the CDR3 is TGTGCCAGCAGTCCTATCAGGGGGCGCGCCTACGAGCAGTACTGC.